Listed below are T cell receptor beta chains from one sample, sequenced in a study of CD4 T cells in relation to SARS-CoV-2 and coronaviruses. The assay was immunoSEQ multiplex PCR, and TCRdb's table has in-frame clones only and misses some. The sample holds roughly 41,000 clones, approximately 86% seen once. These TCRs' antigens remain unknown. The sample taken for sequencing was naive CD4+ T cells from PBMCs, cultured in vitro. These receptors were taken from an adult with COVID-19. CDR3s include the opening cysteine and the closing phenylalanine or tryptophan. Fields, in order: clone size, D gene, V gene, J gene, CDR3 protein, CDR3 DNA. A D gene is named only where the DNA matches it firmly. Some rows have no size entry. The others give once, few or many, or a class for an expanded clone.

.	.	TRBV6-2/TRBV6-3	TRBJ2-7	CASSYSSDPGHFTYEQYF	TGTGCCAGCAGTTACTCTTCTGATCCTGGACACTTCACCTACGAGCAGTACTTC
.	TRBD1	TRBV13	TRBJ1-1	CASSSRQGAGFF	TGTGCCAGCAGCTCCAGACAGGGGGCTGGTTTCTTT
few	.	TRBV2	TRBJ1-5	CASSLVHSNQPQHF	TGTGCCAGCAGTCTTGTCCATAGCAATCAGCCCCAGCATTTT
.	.	TRBV28	TRBJ1-1	CASSLQGGSNTEAFF	TGTGCCAGCAGTTTACAGGGAGGCAGCAACACTGAAGCTTTCTTT
.	TRBD1	TRBV15	TRBJ2-2	CATSRGGGVSTGELFF	TGTGCCACCAGCAGAGGAGGGGGCGTTTCCACCGGGGAGCTGTTTTTT
.	TRBD2	TRBV18	TRBJ2-1	CASSPGGISNNEQFF	TGTGCCAGCTCACCGGGGGGGATATCAAACAATGAGCAGTTCTTC
.	TRBD2	TRBV4-1	TRBJ2-7	CASSHLAETNYEQYF	TGCGCCAGCAGCCATCTAGCGGAAACCAACTACGAGCAGTACTTC
.	.	TRBV5-8	TRBJ1-1	CASSAGTDNTEAFF	TGTGCCAGCAGCGCCGGGACGGATAACACTGAAGCTTTCTTT
.	TRBD2	TRBV6-5	TRBJ2-3	CASPAAGDRADTQYF	TGTGCCAGCCCGGCAGCGGGAGATCGAGCAGATACGCAGTATTTT
.	.	TRBV3-1/TRBV3-2	TRBJ2-7	CASSQSTYEQYF	TGTGCCAGCAGCCAATCCACCTACGAGCAGTACTTC
.	.	TRBV19	TRBJ2-1	CASSIGLSEQFF	TGTGCCAGTAGTATCGGACTTAGTGAGCAGTTCTTC
once	TRBD2	TRBV6-4	TRBJ2-1	CASSDSSSGIDEQFF	TGTGCCAGCAGTGACTCGTCTAGCGGGATTGATGAGCAGTTCTTC
.	.	TRBV5-6	TRBJ1-4	CASSLVGEKLFF	TGTGCCAGCAGCTTGGTCGGCGAAAAACTGTTTTTT
.	.	TRBV5-1	TRBJ2-5	CASSLARGAGETQYF	TGCGCCAGCAGCTTGGCCCGGGGGGCAGGGGAGACCCAGTACTTC
.	.	TRBV3-1/TRBV3-2	TRBJ1-3	CASSAVTSGNTIYF	TGTGCCAGCAGCGCTGTAACCTCTGGAAACACCATATATTTT
.	.	TRBV6-2/TRBV6-3	TRBJ2-7	CASSSSTGSYEQYF	.
once	TRBD2	TRBV28	TRBJ2-5	CASSPPSSGSSETQYF	TGTGCCAGCAGCCCCCCGAGTAGCGGGAGTTCCGAGACCCAGTACTTC
.	TRBD2	TRBV10-2	TRBJ2-3	CASSESSLAGGGTDTQYF	TGCGCCAGCAGTGAGTCGAGCCTAGCGGGCGGGGGCACAGATACGCAGTATTTT
.	TRBD1	TRBV6-1	TRBJ1-2	CASSEALRQGQDYYLYGYTF	TGTGCCAGCAGTGAAGCGCTTCGACAGGGTCAGGACTATTACCTCTATGGCTACACCTTC
.	.	TRBV15	TRBJ1-5	CATSRDGQPQHF	TGTGCCACCAGCAGAGATGGACAGCCCCAGCATTTT
.	.	TRBV6-1	TRBJ2-5	CASSERSDGRETQYF	TGTGCCAGCAGTGAACGGAGTGACGGTCGGGAGACCCAGTACTTC
.	TRBD1	TRBV5-1	TRBJ2-3	CASTPDRGSTDTQYF	TGCGCCAGCACCCCCGACAGGGGTTCCACAGATACGCAGTATTTT
.	TRBD2	TRBV5-1	TRBJ2-6	CASSGIGLAGVSGANVLTF	TGCGCCAGCAGCGGGATTGGACTAGCGGGAGTCTCTGGGGCCAACGTCCTGACTTTC
.	.	TRBV18	TRBJ2-3	CASSPPGDSANTQYF	TGTGCCAGCTCACCACCGGGAGACTCCGCAAATACGCAGTATTTT
.	.	TRBV7-9	TRBJ1-5	CASSFGDEGTNQPQHF	TGTGCCAGCAGCTTCGGGGACGAGGGGACCAATCAGCCCCAGCATTTT
.	TRBD2	TRBV9	TRBJ2-3	CASSPWDYATDTQYF	TGTGCCAGCAGCCCTTGGGACTATGCCACAGATACGCAGTATTTT
.	TRBD2	TRBV5-4	TRBJ2-5	CASSTGLAGVGVETQYF	TGTGCCAGCAGCACGGGACTAGCGGGAGTGGGGGTCGAGACCCAGTACTTC
.	.	TRBV25-1	TRBJ2-3	CASSQTGRGTDTQYF	TGTGCCAGCAGTCAAACAGGCCGCGGCACAGATACGCAGTATTTT
.	TRBD2	TRBV5-1	TRBJ2-2	CASSLIAGVGTGELFF	TGCGCCAGCAGCTTAATAGCGGGAGTGGGTACCGGGGAGCTGTTTTTT
.	.	TRBV3-1/TRBV3-2	TRBJ2-1	CACGKGAYNEQFF	TGTGCGTGCGGGAAAGGAGCCTACAATGAGCAGTTCTTC
few	.	TRBV30	TRBJ2-2	CAWIGPTGELFF	TGTGCCTGGATTGGACCAACCGGGGAGCTGTTTTTT
.	.	TRBV19	TRBJ1-5	CASSMTPYSNQPQHF	TGTGCCAGTAGTATGACACCCTATAGCAATCAGCCCCAGCATTTT
.	TRBD1	TRBV7-2	TRBJ2-5	CASSQTGTAFQETQYF	TGTGCCAGCAGCCAGACCGGGACAGCCTTCCAAGAGACCCAGTACTTC
.	.	TRBV3-1/TRBV3-2	TRBJ2-1	CASSQQNGRGSEQFF	TGTGCCAGCAGCCAACAAAATGGGAGGGGGAGTGAGCAGTTCTTC
.	.	TRBV29-1	TRBJ1-6	CSPGRQGSNSPLHF	TGCAGCCCTGGGAGGCAAGGGTCTAATTCACCCCTCCACTTT
.	.	TRBV7-9	TRBJ2-7	CASSYREGEQYF	TGTGCCAGCAGTTACAGGGAAGGCGAGCAGTACTTC
.	.	TRBV6-2/TRBV6-3	TRBJ2-1	CASSVGSFSYNEQFF	TGTGCCAGCAGTGTTGGTAGCTTTTCATACAATGAGCAGTTCTTC
.	.	TRBV5-1	TRBJ2-3	CASSLGPVSTDTQYF	TGCGCCAGCAGCTTAGGGCCCGTTAGCACAGATACGCAGTATTTT
.	TRBD1	TRBV7-9	TRBJ1-1	CASSLAGDRTGAFF	TGTGCCAGCAGCTTAGCCGGGGACAGGACTGGGGCTTTCTTT
.	TRBD1	TRBV2	TRBJ2-3	CASSRNRGSADTQYF	TGTGCCAGCAGTCGTAACAGGGGTTCGGCAGATACGCAGTATTTT
.	.	TRBV7-9	TRBJ2-3	CASSLPLLADSTDTQYF	TGTGCCAGCAGCCTACCCCTCCTCGCGGATAGCACAGATACGCAGTATTTT
.	TRBD1	TRBV9	TRBJ2-7	CASSVGQGPYEQYF	TGTGCCAGCAGCGTAGGACAGGGGCCCTACGAGCAGTACTTC